This T cell receptor beta chain appears in the sequencing data of a study of CD8 T cells in ankylosing spondylitis. From the 5' RACE reads, TCRdb called clonotypes with MiXCR, one entry per CDR3 protein. The sample includes roughly 230,000 distinct CDR3 sequences, over 9.5% of them seen just once. In this sample, this clonotype turned up a few times. V lost 6 bases to trimming and J lost 0 bases; unmatched junction nucleotides: 7. There are 17 residues in the CDR3. Germline lookup yields CDR1 DFQATT and CDR2 SNEGSKA (reference sequence). The sequence was obtained from a male donor with ankylosing spondylitis or in good health (not recorded which). The sequenced sample was blood, either unsorted or a sorted T cell fraction (not recorded which). The J gene is TRBJ2-3, the V gene TRBV20-1; 15 bases are shared with TRBD2. The CDR3 spells CSAPGLAGGLSTDTQYF. The CDR3 DNA sequence: TGCAGTGCCCCTGGACTAGCGGGGGGGCTGAGCACAGATACGCAGTATTTT.